This T cell receptor beta chain was captured in a study of cytomegalovirus exposure and HLA in healthy donors. Study-level points and caveats: Productive status was seen about 90% or about 30% of the time for most TCR beta V segments in an earlier analysis. There were a few CMV-associated chains whose specificity for CMV antigens was confirmed in vitro. The later analysis indicated that the majority of CMV-associated TCR beta chains appeared HLA-restricted. In a later analysis, HLA-associated TCR beta chains were more clonally expanded than equally common others.

PCR employed 60 Vbeta and 13 Jbeta primers. The data were produced by immunoSEQ multiplex PCR, yet TCRdb's version contains in-frame clones alone and is incomplete. This table holds some 100,000 clones, roughly 84% found once. A note on this clone: What it binds is not known.

In germline, CDR1 is SGDLS, CDR2 YYNGEE. The CDR3 is 17 residues long. V was cut by 7 bases and J by 0 bases, with 22 bases left in between. The sequence was obtained from a woman younger than 35 in good health and CMV-seronegative. The chain has TRBV9 and TRBJ1-1, with D tentatively TRBD1 (6 bases). The sequencing sample was made of PBMCs. This chain's CDR3 is CASPTASQGPMNTEAFF. The CDR3 coding sequence is TGTGCCAGCCCGACGGCGTCACAGGGACCGATGAACACTGAAGCTTTCTTT.